The entry below gives a single TCR beta chain sequence along with its context. What it recognizes is unknown. The data are from a study of monozygotic twins with inflammatory bowel disease. Total RNA from whole blood was isolated with no T cell sorting. In germline, CDR1 is SGHTA, CDR2 FQGNSA. The CDR3 length is 14 residues. Overall study findings and caveats: For IBD patients, clonotypes shared with others were fewer than for healthy twins, especially with disease activity. Extra variability in the repertoires of patients may have come from differing immunosuppressive treatments.

Total RNA amounting to 3,500 to 4,500 ng went into each TCR library. Reanalyzing the 5' RACE reads, TCRdb keeps one entry per CDR3 protein, without DNA. The sample's table shows 350,000 to 550,000 distinct CDR3 sequences. The V and J genes are TRBV7-2 and TRBJ2-2. The receptor's source is a human donor with ulcerative colitis or Crohn's disease, or a healthy co-twin of an affected twin (not recorded which). Sequencing input: blood. The chain's CDR3 is CASSLAQYTGELFF.